This T cell receptor (beta chain) was recovered during a study of graft-versus-host responses after intestinal transplantation. For the study at large: Recipients underwent multivisceral, liver-intestinal, or isolated intestinal transplants. The study gave all recipients anti-thymocyte globulin induction, then tacrolimus and steroids for 2 to 3 years. Findings of the study overall: Within allografts, high graft-versus-host to host-versus-graft clonal ratios were seen among patients with graft-donor T cell macrochimerism. The marrow of recipients harbored GvH clones, and ileum or blood showed some of them first.

Points on this clone: Its specificity is not known.

Using immunoSEQ multiplex PCR, the repertoire was profiled, and TCRdb retains in-frame clones only, with some absent. The sample carries 95,000 to 100,000 clones, roughly 83% recorded once. Trimming took off 4 bases at V and 4 bases at J, with 5 bases between the two ends. The V gene's germline CDR1 is MNHNY and CDR2 SVGAGI (reference sequence). CDR3 length equals 11 residues. The chain has TRBV6-6 and TRBJ2-7, with D perhaps TRBD2 (5 bases). The sequencing here drew on PBMCs, taken 255 days after intestinal transplant. The TCR was taken from a human patient who received an intestinal transplant, so some T cells may come from the graft donor. DNA of the CDR3: TGTGCCAGCAGTTGGGAGTACGAGCAGTACTTC. It translates to CASSWEYEQYF.